A selection of T cell receptor beta chains follows, all from one sample in a study of T cell responses to AZD1222 COVID-19 vaccine. The table came from immunoSEQ multiplex PCR; TCRdb's copy has only in-frame clones and leaves some out. The sample gives 150,000 to 200,000 clones, 90% of which show up once; around 6.4% is in the top ten. The sequencing used peripheral blood, collected on day 0 of AZD1222 vaccination. Source of these receptors: an adult in good health. Both conserved end residues are part of each CDR3. D genes are given only for firm matches. Clone size is given for some rows only: seen once, a few or many times, or a class if the clone is expanded.

V gene	clone size	D gene	J gene	CDR3 DNA	CDR3 protein
TRBV5-1	NA	TRBD1	TRBJ2-1	TGCGCCAGCAGCTTGGCCGCAGGGGGACCCGTCGATGAGCAGTTCTTC	CASSLAAGGPVDEQFF
TRBV5-6	NA	TRBD1	TRBJ2-7	TGTGCCAGCATCGCTCGGACAGGCTCCTACGAGCAGTACTTC	CASIARTGSYEQYF
TRBV7-2	once	TRBD2	TRBJ2-5	TGTGCCAGCAGCCCTGGGACTAGCGGGCTAGGGAAGACCCAGTACTTC	CASSPGTSGLGKTQYF
TRBV27	NA	TRBD2	TRBJ2-7	TGTGCCAGCAGTTTTGGGCGGGGGAGCTCCTACGAGCAGTACTTC	CASSFGRGSSYEQYF
TRBV10-3	few	NA	TRBJ1-2	TGTGCCATCAGTGAGTCAGGTGGGGCAGCCTATGGCTACACCTTC	CAISESGGAAYGYTF
TRBV12-3/TRBV12-4	NA	NA	TRBJ2-7	TGTGCCAGCAGTTTCTTGCCGAACTACGAGCAGTACTTC	CASSFLPNYEQYF
TRBV7-2	NA	TRBD2	TRBJ2-5	TGTGCCAGCGCACGGGGGGGTTCCAAGGAGACCCAGTACTTC	CASARGGSKETQYF
TRBV28	NA	NA	TRBJ1-4	TGTGCCAGCTTACAGGGTCAGGGTGAAAAACTGTTTTTT	CASLQGQGEKLFF
TRBV28	NA	TRBD1	TRBJ2-6	TGTGCCAGCAGTATACTACAGGGGACCGGGGCCAACGTCCTGACTTTC	CASSILQGTGANVLTF
TRBV12-5	NA	NA	TRBJ2-1	TGTGCTAGTGGGGCCGGGAACTACAATGAGCAGTTCTTC	CASGAGNYNEQFF
TRBV18	NA	NA	TRBJ2-7	TGTGCCAGCTCATCCGGACAGAGCTACGAGCAGTACTTC	CASSSGQSYEQYF
TRBV12-3/TRBV12-4	NA	NA	TRBJ1-4	TGTGCCAGCGGCTTCTTAACTAATGAAAAACTGTTTTTT	CASGFLTNEKLFF
TRBV5-4	NA	NA	TRBJ1-5	TGTGCCAGCAGCTTGGAGAATCAGCCCCAGCATTTT	CASSLENQPQHF
TRBV5-1	NA	NA	TRBJ2-7	TGCGCCAGCAGCTTTGGGGACACGCTATACGAGCAGTACTTC	CASSFGDTLYEQYF
TRBV6-5	NA	NA	TRBJ1-2	TGTGCCAGCAGCCGAGGGACGGAGTATGGCTACACCTTC	CASSRGTEYGYTF
TRBV6-5	NA	NA	TRBJ2-7	TGTGCCAGCAAGGGGCTGAGCCTCTACGAGCAGTACTTC	CASKGLSLYEQYF
TRBV25-1	NA	NA	TRBJ1-2	TGTGCCAGCAGTGACCCAAACTCCGACCTTAACTATGGCTACACCTTC	CASSDPNSDLNYGYTF
TRBV7-2	NA	NA	TRBJ2-3	TGTGCCAGCAGCTTGTCCTCGGGGACAGATACGCAGTATTTT	CASSLSSGTDTQYF
TRBV11-3	few	NA	TRBJ2-2	TGTGCCAGCAGCGTAGGACGGACGAACACCGGGGAGCTGTTTTTT	CASSVGRTNTGELFF
TRBV5-1	NA	NA	TRBJ1-6	TGCGCCAGCAGCTTGTCAGGTGGAGGACCCCTCCACTTT	CASSLSGGGPLHF
TRBV27	NA	TRBD2	TRBJ2-1	TGTGCCAGCAGACCCGGGACTAGCGGGAATGAGCAGTTCTTC	CASRPGTSGNEQFF
TRBV5-4	NA	NA	TRBJ1-6	TGTGCCAGCAGTTCCCCGTTGGGAGGTAGCAATTCACCCCTCCACTTT	CASSSPLGGSNSPLHF
TRBV30	NA	NA	TRBJ1-2	TGTGCCTGGAGTGTACCGGCAGGGGAAAGTCTCTATGGCTACACCTTC	CAWSVPAGESLYGYTF
TRBV24-1	NA	TRBD2	TRBJ2-5	TGTGCCACCAAGCGGGAGGGTTATCAAGAGACCCAGTACTTC	CATKREGYQETQYF